One sample yielded the 8 T cell receptor beta chains listed below, sequenced in a study of Graves' ophthalmopathy and Graves' hyperthyroidism. Amplification of the TCR beta CDR3 regions used RNA transcripts (as template). A first-round RT-PCR used HTBI primers, followed by a second-round multiplex PCR. One entry per CDR3 protein results from TCRdb running MiXCR on the multiplex PCR reads. The sample holds about 700,000 distinct CDR3 sequences; 40% are singletons and the top ten take about 40%. The specimen was peripheral blood. The receptors here all came from an adult man with Graves' ophthalmopathy.

This clonotype was counted at least ten times. The CDR3 reads CASSLGGSGTEAFF. CDR3 DNA: TGTGCCAGCAGCTTAGGTGGGTCGGGCACTGAAGCTTTCTTT. The chain joins TRBV7-9 to TRBJ1-1; D ambiguous. Trimming stripped 1 base from V and 4 bases from J, with 10 bases between. The CDR3 spans 14 residues. CDR1 and CDR2 from the germline V gene are SEHNR and FQNEAQ (reference sequence).

The rearrangement joins TRBV24-1 to TRBJ1-1; 7 nucleotides match TRBD1. Germline V gives CDR1 KGHDR, CDR2 SFDVKD. V lost 6 bases, J lost 7 bases, and 1 base stayed unmatched. This CDR3 comprises 11 residues. CDR3 coding DNA: TGTGCCACCAGTACAGGGGTTGAAGCTTTCTTT. It is translated as CATSTGVEAFF.

Remarks on this clonotype: At one end, the junction sequence differs from germline, possibly due to a read error. V and J are TRBV25-1 and TRBJ2-2; no definite D call. Per the germline V gene, CDR1 is MGHDK and CDR2 is SYGVNS. The CDR3 length is 16 residues. For the CDR3, the DNA is TGTGCCATCAGTGAGTCCCAGGCAACGAACACCGGGGAGCTGTTTTTT. As protein: CAISESQATNTGELFF. Combining the CDR3 with reference TRBV25-1 and TRBJ2-2 gives the whole variable domain EADIYQTPRYLVIGTGKKITLECSQTMGHDKMYWYQQDPGMELHLIHYSYGVNSTEKGDLSSESTVSRIRTEHFPLTLESARPSHTSQYLCAISESQATNTGELFFGEGSRLTVL.

As concerns this clonotype: The junction does not match germline at one end; this may be a read error. The gene calls are TRBV24-1 and TRBJ1-5; 7 bases map to TRBD1. The CDR3 length is 15 residues. Germline assignment: CDR1 KGHDR and CDR2 SFDVKD. The CDR3 coding sequence is TGTGCCAGCAGTTCGCAGGGGGGCGTCGGTCAGCCCCAGCATTTT. It is translated as CASSSQGGVGQPQHF.

This rearrangement joins TRBV20-1 to TRBJ1-1; D gene unclear. The CDR3 contains 15 residues. Trimming removed 4 bases from V and 0 bases from J, with 15 bases in between. Germline CDR1 DFQATT, CDR2 SNEGSKA (reference sequence). CDR3 protein: CSAKQGAAMNTEAFF. The DNA of the CDR3 is TGCAGTGCTAAACAAGGAGCCGCGATGAACACTGAAGCTTTCTTT.

At least ten counts were recorded for this clonotype. The J gene is TRBJ2-7, the V gene TRBV29-1; 7 bases agree with TRBD2. The CDR3 consists of 13 residues. After removal of 7 bases from V and 0 bases from J, the junction contained 6 bases not matched to a gene. Germline CDR1 is SQVTM and CDR2 is ANQGSEA. The CDR3 protein is CSGRDYDSYEQYF. The CDR3 DNA reads TGCAGCGGCCGGGACTACGACTCCTACGAGCAGTACTTC.

The rearrangement joins TRBV10-3 to TRBJ1-2, with TRBD1 matching 7 bases. CDR1 and CDR2 (germline): ENHRY, SYGVKD. The J segment lost 4 bases and the V segment lost 10 bases, leaving 6 bases of the junction unmatched. The CDR3 is made up of 12 amino acids. The CDR3 coding sequence is TGTGCCACCGAGCGGGACAGCTATGGCTACACCTTC. Its translation is CATERDSYGYTF.

This clonotype has ten or more counts. The DNA for the CDR3 is TGTGCCAGTGGGACAGGGGCGAGGGTAGCGGTGAACACCGGGGAGCTGTTTTTT. It translates to CASGTGARVAVNTGELFF. This chain connects TRBV25-1 to TRBJ2-2; 10 nucleotides match TRBD1. In germline, CDR1 is MGHDK, CDR2 SYGVNS. The CDR3 spans 18 residues. Trimming at V came to 9 bases and at J to 1 base, leaving 14 bases not matched to a gene.